The next 19 T cell receptor beta chains were all read from a single sample in a study of T cell responses to AZD1222 COVID-19 vaccine. Profiled with immunoSEQ multiplex PCR; TCRdb holds only in-frame clones, not every one. The sample includes 200,000 to 250,000 clones, roughly 94% of them seen just once. Specimen: peripheral blood, collected 28 days after the second dose of the MenACWY control vaccine. The receptor source for this set is an adult who received the MenACWY meningococcal vaccine as a control.

The gene calls are TRBV3-1 (or the pseudogene TRBV3-2) and TRBJ1-4; no firm D call. This CDR3 has 14 amino acids. V lost 4 bases, J lost 3 bases, and 9 bases lay in between. CDR1 is LGHDT, CDR2 YNNKEL, per germline (reference sequence). Here the CDR3 DNA reads TGTGCCAGCAGCCTCCAGGCTGCTAATGAAAAACTGTTTTTT. Amino acids: CASSLQAANEKLFF.

V usage is TRBV24-1 and J usage is TRBJ2-1; 8 nucleotides match TRBD2. CDR1 and CDR2 from the germline V gene are KGHDR and SFDVKD. CDR3 size: 13 residues. The V gene end was trimmed by 8 bases and the J gene end by 8 bases; junction bases not matched to a gene: 7. The CDR3 loop reads CATTGLDTDEQFF. CDR3 sequence (DNA): TGTGCCACCACGGGACTAGATACCGATGAGCAGTTCTTC.

The gene calls are TRBV5-1 and TRBJ2-5; the D is unclear. Per germline, CDR1 SGHRS and CDR2 YFSETQ. CDR3 length: 13 amino acids. The germline V and J ends were trimmed by 0 bases and 4 bases, with 7 bases remaining between them. CDR3 sequence reads: CASSLEDLETQYF. Here the CDR3 DNA reads TGCGCCAGCAGCTTGGAGGATTTAGAGACCCAGTACTTC.

This chain uses TRBV7-2 with TRBJ1-1; D unresolved. V was pared by 3 bases and J by 1 base, with 6 bases between. The CDR3 has 13 residues. Germline CDR1 SGHTA, CDR2 FQGNSA. The CDR3 DNA reads TGTGCCAGCAGCTTTTACAGGAACACTGAAGCTTTCTTT. It yields the protein CASSFYRNTEAFF.

This chain links TRBV7-9 with TRBJ2-7; D is uncertain. This CDR3 region has 14 residues. V was cut by 0 bases and J by 2 bases, with 8 bases left in between. The germline V gene encodes CDR1 SEHNR and CDR2 FQNEAQ (reference sequence). The CDR3 DNA follows: TGTGCCAGCAGCTTAGCGCTAGAGCCCTACGAGCAGTACTTC. This gives the protein CASSLALEPYEQYF.

This clone appeared once. The chain recombines TRBV18 with TRBJ2-1, with 14 bases that match TRBD2. CDR3 length equals 18 residues. J gave up 9 bases and V 0 bases, and 10 bases lay outside the gene matches. Germline V gene lookup returns CDR1 KGHSH and CDR2 LQKENI. The CDR3 is CASSPPGTSGRVVIEQFF. The CDR3 DNA reads TGTGCCAGCTCACCACCGGGGACTAGCGGGAGAGTCGTAATTGAGCAGTTCTTC.

The V call is TRBV9, the J call TRBJ2-5, with TRBD1 identical over 7 bases. V was pared by 4 bases and J by 0 bases, with 15 bases of the junction left unmatched. Germline V gives CDR1 SGDLS, CDR2 YYNGEE. The CDR3 loop spans 18 amino acids. As DNA, the CDR3 is TGTGCCAGCAGCCCTCAATCCGTGGGACAGAGGTACCAAGAGACCCAGTACTTC. Translation: CASSPQSVGQRYQETQYF.

V is TRBV3-1 (or the pseudogene TRBV3-2) and J is TRBJ2-3; the D is unclear. CDR3 length equals 15 residues. Germline assignment: CDR1 LGHDT and CDR2 YNNKEL (reference sequence). V lost 4 bases and J 0 bases, leaving 11 bases between the germline ends. The DNA for the CDR3 is TGTGCCAGCAGCCCTAGGACGGCGAGCACAGATACGCAGTATTTT. The encoded protein is CASSPRTASTDTQYF.

The chain combines TRBV5-1 with TRBJ2-5, with 7 bases aligning to TRBD1. The CDR3 contains 14 residues. Germline CDR1 SGHRS, CDR2 YFSETQ. V lost 2 bases, J lost 3 bases, and 4 bases stayed unmatched. CDR3: CASSLATGEETQYF. CDR3 bases: TGCGCCAGCAGCTTAGCTACAGGGGAAGAGACCCAGTACTTC.

This clone was seen only once. The chain has TRBV6-2 or TRBV6-3 and TRBJ1-1; D ambiguous. V gave up 2 bases and J gave up 1 base, with 11 bases separating them. This CDR3 has 15 amino acids. Germline V gene lookup returns CDR1 MNHEY and CDR2 SVGEGT. In DNA, the CDR3 is TGTGCCAGCAGTTACCCCCAGGTGGGGAACACTGAAGCTTTCTTT. As protein: CASSYPQVGNTEAFF.

V is TRBV20-1 and J is TRBJ1-1; D unresolved. Germline V CDR1 and CDR2: DFQATT, SNEGSKA (reference sequence). Trimming removed 7 bases at V and 4 bases at J, with 10 bases between. This CDR3 is 11 amino acids long. The CDR3 loop is CSVVSGTEAFF. CDR3 coding DNA: TGCAGTGTGGTGAGCGGCACTGAAGCTTTCTTT.

V usage is TRBV4-2 and J usage is TRBJ2-3; D is uncertain. Germline V gives CDR1 LGHNA, CDR2 YNFKEQ. This CDR3 contains 15 residues. V was shortened by 0 bases and J by 2 bases, with 9 bases between the two germline ends. The CDR3 reads CASSQDGRTTDTQYF. The CDR3 nucleotides are TGTGCCAGCAGCCAAGATGGGCGGACCACAGATACGCAGTATTTT.

This chain uses TRBV10-3 with TRBJ2-7; tentatively, D is TRBD1 or TRBD2 (5 bases each). V gave up 8 bases and J gave up 0 bases, with 14 bases separating them. Germline CDR1 reads ENHRY; CDR2 reads SYGVKD. The CDR3 is made up of 14 amino acids. DNA of the CDR3: TGTGCCATCTCTGGGACCGAGACCTCCTACGAGCAGTACTTC. It codes for CAISGTETSYEQYF.

The chain carries TRBV2 and TRBJ1-1, with TRBD1 as a possible D gene (6 bases). Germline V gene lookup returns CDR1 SNHLY and CDR2 FYNNEI. The V gene lost 7 bases and the J gene lost 0 bases, with 15 bases spanning the gap. The CDR3 is 15 residues long. Here the CDR3 reads CASKGQMIMNTEAFF. Written as DNA, the CDR3 is TGTGCCAGCAAAGGACAGATGATAATGAACACTGAAGCTTTCTTT.

This chain uses TRBV6-6 with TRBJ1-2; TRBD1 might be the D (5 bases). CDR1 and CDR2 from the germline V gene are MNHNY and SVGAGI (reference sequence). Deletions cut 5 bases from V and 2 bases from J, with 12 bases between. This CDR3 is 14 amino acids long. The CDR3: CASSPGEGNYGYTF. The CDR3 DNA sequence: TGTGCCAGCAGTCCGGGGGAGGGAAACTATGGCTACACCTTC.

J is TRBJ1-5 and V is TRBV5-6, with 9 nucleotides matching TRBD1. With 4 bases clipped from V and 0 bases from J, the junction kept 11 bases outside the gene matches. The CDR3 is 18 amino acids. Germline V CDR1 and CDR2: SGHDT, YYEEEE. As DNA, the CDR3 is TGTGCCAGCAGCACCGGGACAGGGAAAGGATTTAGCAATCAGCCCCAGCATTTT. The encoded protein is CASSTGTGKGFSNQPQHF. Complete variable domain (other parts from reference TRBV5-6 and TRBJ1-5): DAGVTQSPTHLIKTRGQQVTLRCSPKSGHDTVSWYQQALGQGPQFIFQYYEEEERQRGNFPDRFSGHQFPNYSSELNVNALLLGDSALYLCASSTGTGKGFSNQPQHFGDGTRLSIL.

The chain combines TRBV6-1 with TRBJ1-5; TRBD1 is a possible D gene (6 bases). The germline gives CDR1 MNHNS, CDR2 SASEGT. This CDR3 spans 16 amino acids. V was clipped by 2 bases and J by 2 bases, with 13 bases between them. The CDR3 DNA is TGTGCCAGCAGTGAAATTTTGGCAGGGGGCAATCAGCCCCAGCATTTT. It codes for CASSEILAGGNQPQHF.

This chain joins TRBV3-1 (or the pseudogene TRBV3-2) and TRBJ2-3; D not certain. The CDR3 contains 14 residues. Deletions cut 0 bases from V and 5 bases from J, with 9 bases between. Germline assignment: CDR1 LGHDT and CDR2 YNNKEL (reference sequence). The DNA for the CDR3 is TGTGCCAGCAGCCAAGATAGGGCAGTAGATACGCAGTATTTT. It is translated as CASSQDRAVDTQYF.

The J gene is TRBJ1-4, the V gene TRBV20-1; unclear D gene. V lost 6 bases and J 8 bases, leaving 7 bases between the germline ends. In germline, CDR1 is DFQATT, CDR2 SNEGSKA (reference sequence). The CDR3 is 10 amino acids. The CDR3 spells CSARREKLFF. The DNA of the CDR3 is TGCAGTGCCCGCCGGGAAAAACTGTTTTTT.